One T cell receptor beta chain is described in this entry. What it recognizes is unknown. Lactation, pregnancy, other autoimmune disease or uncontrolled infection excluded patients. Diagnostic assessment was based on clinical symptoms, serum thyroxine and TRAb, thyroid ultrasound and orbital computed tomography. Germline values: CDR1 SGDLS, CDR2 YYNGEE. V gave up 3 bases and J gave up 2 bases; unmatched junction bases: 3. CDR3 length: 14 amino acids. Amplified TCR beta CDR3 regions came from RNA transcripts. The HTBI set primed first-round TCR CDR3 RT-PCR. TCRdb reprocessed the multiplex PCR reads via MiXCR and lists one record per CDR3 protein. The data hold 300,000 to 450,000 distinct CDR3 sequences, with approximately 17% observed a single time. This sample stems from a study of T cells in Graves' hyperthyroidism and ophthalmopathy. Study-level information: Peripheral blood samples were taken at initial diagnosis, prior to any treatment.

Study-wide points: Progression to ophthalmopathy was predicted a median of approximately 6.4 months early.

The specimen was blood. V is TRBV9 and J is TRBJ2-5; 8 bases map to TRBD2. The clonotype was recovered from a man aged 18-30 years with Graves' ophthalmopathy. DNA for the CDR3: TGTGCCAGCAGCGGTAGCGGGGCACAAGAGACCCAGTACTTC. Protein product: CASSGSGAQETQYF.